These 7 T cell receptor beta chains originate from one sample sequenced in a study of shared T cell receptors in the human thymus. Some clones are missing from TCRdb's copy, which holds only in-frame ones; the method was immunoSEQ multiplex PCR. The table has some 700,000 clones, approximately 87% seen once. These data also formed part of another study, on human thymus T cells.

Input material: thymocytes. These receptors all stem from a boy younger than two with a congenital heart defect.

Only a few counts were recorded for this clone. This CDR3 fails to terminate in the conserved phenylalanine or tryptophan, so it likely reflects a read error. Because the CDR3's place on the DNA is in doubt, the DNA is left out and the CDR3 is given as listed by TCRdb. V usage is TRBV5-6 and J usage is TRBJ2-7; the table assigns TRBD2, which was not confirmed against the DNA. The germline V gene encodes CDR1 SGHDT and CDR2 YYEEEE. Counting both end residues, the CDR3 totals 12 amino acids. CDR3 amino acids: CASSRRGASGSL.

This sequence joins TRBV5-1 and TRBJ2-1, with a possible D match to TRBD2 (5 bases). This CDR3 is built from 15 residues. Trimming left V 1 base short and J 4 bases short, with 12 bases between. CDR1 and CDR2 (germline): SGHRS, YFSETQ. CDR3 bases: TGCGCCAGCAGCTTGTCTGGCGGGTATTACAATGAGCAGTTCTTC. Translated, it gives CASSLSGGYYNEQFF. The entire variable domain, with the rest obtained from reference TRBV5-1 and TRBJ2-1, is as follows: KAGVTQTPRYLIKTRGQQVTLSCSPISGHRSVSWYQQTPGQGLQFLFEYFSETQRNKGNFPGRFSGRQFSNSRSEMNVSTLELGDSALYLCASSLSGGYYNEQFFGPGTRLTVL.

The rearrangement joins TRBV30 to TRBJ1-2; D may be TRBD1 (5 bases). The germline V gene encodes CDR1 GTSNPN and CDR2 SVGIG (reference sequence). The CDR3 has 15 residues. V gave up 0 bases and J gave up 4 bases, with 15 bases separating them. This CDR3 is CAWSVPRPDSYGYTF. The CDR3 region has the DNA TGTGCCTGGAGTGTACCACGGCCCGACAGCTATGGCTACACCTTC.

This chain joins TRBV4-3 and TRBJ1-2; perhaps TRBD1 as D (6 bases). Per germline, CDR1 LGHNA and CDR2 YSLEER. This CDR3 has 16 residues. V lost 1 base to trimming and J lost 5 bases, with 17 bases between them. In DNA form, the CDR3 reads TGCGCCAGCAGCCAAGGGCACAGGGAAAAGGCGTATGGCTACACCTTC. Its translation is CASSQGHREKAYGYTF.

The CDR3 sequence is CASSRGRDQETQYF. The CDR3 region has the DNA TGTGCCAGCAGCAGAGGCAGGGACCAAGAGACCCAGTACTTC. The chain carries TRBV7-2 and TRBJ2-5, with D possibly being TRBD1 (5 bases). Germline CDR1 and CDR2: SGHTA and FQGNSA. Deletions cut 5 bases from V and 0 bases from J, with 10 bases between. The CDR3 runs to 14 residues.

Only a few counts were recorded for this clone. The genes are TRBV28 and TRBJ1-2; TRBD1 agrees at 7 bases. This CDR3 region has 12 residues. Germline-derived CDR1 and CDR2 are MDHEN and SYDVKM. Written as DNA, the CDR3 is TGTGTATTGGAGGGGGCTAACGGTGGCTACACCTTC. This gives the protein CVLEGANGGYTF.

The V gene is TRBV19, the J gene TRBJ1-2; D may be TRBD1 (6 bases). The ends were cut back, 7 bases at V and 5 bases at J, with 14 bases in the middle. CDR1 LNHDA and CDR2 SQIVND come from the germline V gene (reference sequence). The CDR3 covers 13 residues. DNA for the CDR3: TGTGCCAGTACGGCGGGGGCGGGGTATGGCTACACCTTC. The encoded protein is CASTAGAGYGYTF.